These T cell receptor beta chains were read from a single sample in a study of blood T cell repertoires in COVID-19. TCRdb's table, derived via immunoSEQ multiplex PCR, lists solely in-frame clones and lacks some. The sample has roughly 43,000 clones, about 80% seen once; the top ten hold around 45%. The sequenced sample consisted of peripheral blood. All receptors derive from an elderly woman with acute or convalescent COVID-19. Each CDR3 is given with its conserved first and last residue. D genes are given only for firm matches. The listing skips clone size in some rows; elsewhere it reads once, few, many or a size class.

D: TRBD1
J: TRBJ1-2
size: -
length: 16
V: TRBV19
DNA: TGTGCCAGTAGTATTGGTGACAGGGTTGGTGGCTATGGCTACACCTTC
CDR3: CASSIGDRVGGYGYTF

D: -
J: TRBJ2-1
size: -
length: 18
V: TRBV7-8
DNA: TGTGCCAGCAGCCCAGGGGCGCGATTTTTAGGGTCCTACAATGAGCAGTTCTTC
CDR3: CASSPGARFLGSYNEQFF

D: -
J: TRBJ1-3
size: many
length: 17
V: TRBV9
DNA: TGTGCCAGCAGCGTCCAGGGACTGGCCAACTCTGGAAACACCATATATTTT
CDR3: CASSVQGLANSGNTIYF

D: -
J: TRBJ1-2
size: -
length: 12
V: TRBV5-1
DNA: TGCGCCAGCGCTGGGACAAGCTATGGCTACACCTTC
CDR3: CASAGTSYGYTF

D: -
J: TRBJ1-2
size: -
length: 13
V: TRBV5-1
DNA: TGCGCCAGCAGCCCCTGGGGAGGGGATGGCTACACCTTC
CDR3: CASSPWGGDGYTF

D: TRBD1
J: TRBJ1-2
size: -
length: 14
V: TRBV13
DNA: TGTGCCAGCAGCTTAGCCGGACAGGGGGTCGGCTACACCTTC
CDR3: CASSLAGQGVGYTF

D: TRBD2
J: TRBJ2-1
size: -
length: 19
V: TRBV4-1
DNA: TGCGCCAGCAGCCAAGATAAGGCTAGCGGGGGGGCCCGCGATAGTGAGCAGTTCTTC
CDR3: CASSQDKASGGARDSEQFF

D: TRBD1
J: TRBJ1-3
size: -
length: 15
V: TRBV6-5
DNA: TGTGCCGCTGGGGTGACAGGGTTGACTGGAAACACCATATATTTT
CDR3: CAAGVTGLTGNTIYF

D: -
J: TRBJ1-6
size: -
length: 17
V: TRBV28
DNA: TGTGCCAGCACCTCGGCTGGAGGGCTAGGCTATAATTCACCCCTCCACTTT
CDR3: CASTSAGGLGYNSPLHF

D: TRBD2
J: TRBJ2-3
size: -
length: 16
V: TRBV19
DNA: TGTGCCAGTAGTCCCGGGGCTGGCGGGGGGGTTGATACGCAGTATTTT
CDR3: CASSPGAGGGVDTQYF

D: -
J: TRBJ2-2
size: -
length: 15
V: TRBV19
DNA: TGTGCCAGTAGTATGCTCAGGGTGAACACCGGGGAGCTGTTTTTT
CDR3: CASSMLRVNTGELFF

D: TRBD1
J: TRBJ1-2
size: -
length: 15
V: TRBV27
DNA: TGTGCCAGCAGTTTCTCTAACAGGGGTGGGTACGGCTACACCTTC
CDR3: CASSFSNRGGYGYTF

D: -
J: TRBJ2-5
size: -
length: 14
V: TRBV5-6
DNA: TGTGCCAGCAGAAAACCCGGAGGCCTGGAGACCCAGTACTTC
CDR3: CASRKPGGLETQYF

D: -
J: TRBJ1-5
size: -
length: 13
V: TRBV19
DNA: TGTGCCAGTAGACAGGGAATGAATCAGCCCCAGCATTTT
CDR3: CASRQGMNQPQHF

D: TRBD1
J: TRBJ2-3
size: -
length: 15
V: TRBV28
DNA: TGTGCCAGCAGTCTGACAGGGGGAGAGACAGATACGCAGTATTTT
CDR3: CASSLTGGETDTQYF

D: TRBD1
J: TRBJ2-4
size: -
length: 15
V: TRBV9
DNA: TGTGCCAGCAGCGTCAGGGGGATAGCCAAAAACATTCAGTACTTC
CDR3: CASSVRGIAKNIQYF

D: TRBD2
J: TRBJ2-1
size: -
length: 14
V: TRBV5-1
DNA: TGCGCCAGCAGCTTGGCCGGGACTACGAATGAGCAGTTCTTC
CDR3: CASSLAGTTNEQFF

D: -
J: TRBJ2-5
size: -
length: 13
V: TRBV5-6
DNA: TGTGCCAGCAGGCCTACAGGGTTAGAGACCCAGTACTTC
CDR3: CASRPTGLETQYF

D: TRBD2
J: TRBJ2-1
size: -
length: 15
V: TRBV4-1
DNA: TGCGCCAGCAGCCAATGGTTAGCGGGGGACAATGAGCAGTTCTTC
CDR3: CASSQWLAGDNEQFF

D: -
J: TRBJ1-4
size: -
length: 15
V: TRBV7-8
DNA: TGTGCCAGCAGCTTAGTAGCAGGGTCTAATGAAAAACTGTTTTTT
CDR3: CASSLVAGSNEKLFF

D: TRBD1
J: TRBJ1-6
size: -
length: 14
V: TRBV5-1
DNA: TGCGCCAGCAGGTCGACAGGGGGTAAGTCACCCCTCCACTTT
CDR3: CASRSTGGKSPLHF

D: -
J: TRBJ2-3
size: -
length: 16
V: TRBV5-1
DNA: TGCGCCAGCAGCTTGGGGGGTAGCGGTAGCACAGATACGCAGTATTTT
CDR3: CASSLGGSGSTDTQYF

D: TRBD2
J: TRBJ2-5
size: -
length: 20
V: TRBV5-4
DNA: TGTGCCAGCAGCTCGGGACTAGCGGGGGGGCATTCTTGGGGCCAAGAGACCCAGTACTTC
CDR3: CASSSGLAGGHSWGQETQYF

D: -
J: TRBJ2-6
size: -
length: 17
V: TRBV10-3
DNA: TGTGCCATCAGTGAGTCGGGAGGGGGGTCTGGGGCCAACGTCCTGACTTTC
CDR3: CAISESGGGSGANVLTF

D: TRBD1
J: TRBJ1-2
size: -
length: 12
V: TRBV28
DNA: TGTGCCAGCAGTCGCCGACAGGGGGGCTACACCTTC
CDR3: CASSRRQGGYTF

D: -
J: TRBJ1-4
size: -
length: 14
V: TRBV19
DNA: TGTGCCAGTTCCACCCACAGGACGGGTGAAAAACTGTTTTTT
CDR3: CASSTHRTGEKLFF

D: TRBD1
J: TRBJ2-2
size: -
length: 16
V: TRBV18
DNA: TGTGCCAGCTCACCGACGACAGGGCTGAACACTGGGGAGCTGTTTTTT
CDR3: CASSPTTGLNTGELFF

D: -
J: TRBJ2-1
size: once
length: 12
V: TRBV2
DNA: TGTGCCAGCACAGGAGGTTACAATGAGCAGTTCTTC
CDR3: CASTGGYNEQFF

D: -
J: TRBJ1-1
size: -
length: 12
V: TRBV6-6
DNA: TGTGCCAGCAGTTACAGGGGCGAAGAAGCTTTCTTT
CDR3: CASSYRGEEAFF

D: TRBD1
J: TRBJ1-2
size: -
length: 15
V: TRBV18
DNA: TGTGCCAGCTCACAAGGGACAGGCCAGAACTATGGCTACACCTTC
CDR3: CASSQGTGQNYGYTF

D: TRBD2
J: TRBJ2-5
size: -
length: 14
V: TRBV10-3
DNA: TGTGCCACACGGACTAGCGGGGGGGAAGAGACCCAGTACTTC
CDR3: CATRTSGGEETQYF

D: TRBD1
J: TRBJ1-2
size: -
length: 15
V: TRBV5-1
DNA: TGCGCCAGCAGCTTGGAGGGACAGGGGGCGGAAGGCTACACCTTC
CDR3: CASSLEGQGAEGYTF

D: -
J: TRBJ2-3
size: -
length: 17
V: TRBV19
DNA: TGTGCCAGTAGTACAGGGGGGACCCGCTTTAGCACAGATACGCAGTATTTT
CDR3: CASSTGGTRFSTDTQYF

D: -
J: TRBJ1-1
size: -
length: 14
V: TRBV14
DNA: TGTGCCAGCAGCCAAGAACCCGCCCCTGGCGGAGCTTTCTTT
CDR3: CASSQEPAPGGAFF

D: TRBD1
J: TRBJ1-1
size: -
length: 12
V: TRBV12-3/TRBV12-4
DNA: TGTGCCAGTAGGACAGGGGGTACTGAAGCTTTCTTT
CDR3: CASRTGGTEAFF

D: -
J: TRBJ1-4
size: -
length: 17
V: TRBV21-1
DNA: TGTGCCAGCAGCCCTCAATGCCGGGGGATGACGGCGGAAAAACTGTTTTTT
CDR3: CASSPQCRGMTAEKLFF

D: TRBD1
J: TRBJ1-1
size: -
length: 16
V: TRBV7-2
DNA: TGTGCCAGCAGCTTGGAGTTCGGGACAGGGTACACTGAAGCTTTCTTT
CDR3: CASSLEFGTGYTEAFF

D: TRBD1
J: TRBJ2-5
size: -
length: 16
V: TRBV7-2
DNA: TGTGCCAGCAGCTTAGCGGGGACAGGGGGCCAAGAGACCCAGTACTTC
CDR3: CASSLAGTGGQETQYF

D: -
J: TRBJ1-1
size: -
length: 13
V: TRBV30
DNA: TGTGCCTGGGAACCGGGACAGAACACTGAAGCTTTCTTT
CDR3: CAWEPGQNTEAFF

D: TRBD1
J: TRBJ2-2
size: -
length: 17
V: TRBV24-1
DNA: TGTGCCACCAGTGATCTTGGCGGACAGGGGGCAGCCGGGGAGCTGTTTTTT
CDR3: CATSDLGGQGAAGELFF

D: TRBD1
J: TRBJ2-7
size: -
length: 15
V: TRBV23-1
DNA: TGCGCCAGCAGTCAATGGACAGGGGTAGAGACCGAGCAGTACTTC
CDR3: CASSQWTGVETEQYF